This T cell receptor (beta chain) was sequenced for a study of OX40 agonist ivuxolimab in advanced cancers. Study context: Hepatocellular carcinoma, melanoma, renal cell or head and neck cancer was diagnosed in the dose-escalation patients. Whole-study results and caveats: Among the lowest levels of clonal expansion were found in partial responders at 0.1-3.0 mg/kg.

Some clones are missing from TCRdb's copy, which holds only in-frame ones; the method was immunoSEQ multiplex PCR. The sample consists of tens of thousands of clones, roughly 85% of them appearing once. In the case of this clone: Its antigen remains unknown.

V dropped 2 bases and J dropped 2 bases, with 15 bases sitting between them. Germline CDR1 reads GTSNPN; CDR2 reads SVGIG (reference sequence). This CDR3 has 15 residues. The sample was CD4+ or CD8+ T cells sorted from blood, taken in a trial of the OX40 agonist ivuxolimab. The chain combines TRBV30 with TRBJ2-5, with D possibly matching TRBD2 (5 bases). The sequence came from an adult with an advanced solid tumor such as melanoma, head and neck, liver or kidney cancer. The CDR3 region is CAWSLPGSSQETQYF. CDR3 nucleotide sequence: TGTGCCTGGAGTCTCCCGGGGTCGTCTCAAGAGACCCAGTACTTC.